The 25 T cell receptor beta chains below were found in one sample sequenced in a study of blood T cell repertoires in COVID-19. The data were produced by immunoSEQ multiplex PCR, yet TCRdb's version contains in-frame clones alone and is incomplete. In the table there are some 44,000 clones, around 92% of which are singletons. Sequences were obtained from peripheral blood. The source of these receptors is a human donor in a cohort sampled during active COVID-19.

There are a few counts of this clone. The chain joins TRBV4-2 to TRBJ1-6, with 7 bases matching TRBD1. The J segment lost 12 bases and the V segment lost 0 bases, leaving 11 bases of the junction unmatched. CDR1 LGHNA and CDR2 YNFKEQ come from the germline V gene. The CDR3 sequence is 16 residues long. The CDR3 nucleotides read TGTGCCAGCAGCCAAGACCCAGGGGGACTCACCGGACCCCTCCACTTT. It is translated as CASSQDPGGLTGPLHF.

This clone appeared a single time. V is TRBV7-9 and J is TRBJ1-1, with a tentative D call TRBD1 (5 bases). The CDR3 is 12 amino acids. The V gene's germline CDR1 is SEHNR and CDR2 FQNEAQ (reference sequence). V dropped 3 bases and J dropped 8 bases, with 10 bases sitting between them. CDR3 DNA: TGTGCCAGCAGCTTTGGTGGGGGGGAAGCTTTCTTT. This gives the protein CASSFGGGEAFF.

J is TRBJ2-7 and V is TRBV5-8; 9 positions agree with TRBD2. CDR1 is SGHTS, CDR2 YDEGEE, per germline. With V trimmed by 1 base and J by 6 bases, 5 bases remained unmatched. The CDR3 has 14 amino acids. DNA of the CDR3: TGTGCCAGCAGCTTGAGACGACTAGCGGTCGAGCAGTACTTC. It codes for CASSLRRLAVEQYF.

The chain has TRBV2 and TRBJ1-5; D perhaps matches TRBD1 (5 bases). CDR3 length: 14 amino acids. CDR1 is SNHLY and CDR2 is FYNNEI in the germline V gene. Trimming removed 4 bases from V and 2 bases from J, with 9 bases in between. The CDR3 DNA is TGTGCCAGCAGTGGCAGGGAAGGCAATCAGCCCCAGCATTTT. It codes for CASSGREGNQPQHF.

The chain combines TRBV3-1 (or the pseudogene TRBV3-2) with TRBJ1-2; D not certain. The ends were cut back, 3 bases at V and 0 bases at J, with 8 bases in the middle. Germline V gene data show CDR1 as LGHDT and CDR2 as YNNKEL (reference sequence). The length of the CDR3 is 14 residues. For the CDR3, the DNA is TGTGCCAGCAGCCATAGACAAACTAACTATGGCTACACCTTC. This translates into CASSHRQTNYGYTF.

The chain combines TRBV30 with TRBJ1-4; D uncertain. The CDR3 has 11 amino acids. The V gene lost 0 bases and the J gene lost 8 bases, with 4 bases spanning the gap. Germline V CDR1 and CDR2: GTSNPN, SVGIG (reference sequence). The CDR3 DNA sequence: TGTGCCTGGAGTGTTCGGGAAAAACTGTTTTTT. Translated, it gives CAWSVREKLFF. The whole variable domain, filled in from reference TRBV30 and TRBJ1-4, reads SQTIHQWPATLVQPVGSPLSLECTVEGTSNPNLYWYRQAAGRGLQLLFYSVGIGQISSEVPQNLSASRPQDRQFILSSKKLLLSDSGFYLCAWSVREKLFFGSGTQLSVL.

The rearrangement links TRBV19 to TRBJ2-7; 9 nucleotides match TRBD1. Germline trimming cut 6 bases from V and 6 bases from J; bases unmatched to any gene: 12. This CDR3 is 15 amino acids long. Germline V gene data show CDR1 as LNHDA and CDR2 as SQIVND (reference sequence). The CDR3 loop is CASRSPGQGGSEQYF. The CDR3 bases are TGTGCCAGTAGAAGTCCGGGACAGGGTGGGTCCGAGCAGTACTTC.

The chain couples TRBV4-1 to TRBJ2-7, with 10 bases fitting TRBD1. Looked up from germline, CDR1 is MGHRA and CDR2 is YSYEKL. This CDR3 spans 13 amino acids. V lost 4 bases, J lost 6 bases, and 3 bases stayed unmatched. The CDR3 coding sequence is TGCGCCAGCAGCCGGGACAGGGGCCTCGAGCAGTACTTC. Its translation is CASSRDRGLEQYF.

This chain connects TRBV19 to TRBJ2-2; a weak D match, TRBD2 (5 bases). Looked up from germline, CDR1 is LNHDA and CDR2 is SQIVND (reference sequence). The germline V and J ends were trimmed by 8 bases and 6 bases, with 22 bases remaining between them. The CDR3 consists of 16 residues. The CDR3 DNA follows: TGTGCCAGTGACCGGGCGGGCCGGACGAGGGCCGGGGAGCTGTTTTTT. Amino acids: CASDRAGRTRAGELFF. Complete variable domain (other parts from reference TRBV19 and TRBJ2-2): DGGITQSPKYLFRKEGQNVTLSCEQNLNHDAMYWYRQDPGQGLRLIYYSQIVNDFQKGDIAEGYSVSREKKESFPLTVTSAQKNPTAFYLCASDRAGRTRAGELFFGEGSRLTVL.

CDR3 DNA sequence: TGTGCCAGCAGCTTCCGGGGGGGCACTGAAGCTTTCTTT. Its protein is CASSFRGGTEAFF. The chain is built from TRBV7-9 and TRBJ1-1; D might be TRBD1 (5 bases). Looked up from germline, CDR1 is SEHNR and CDR2 is FQNEAQ (reference sequence). This CDR3 spans 13 amino acids. V lost 3 bases and J lost 4, with 9 bases in between.

The J gene is TRBJ1-1, the V gene TRBV10-3; D gene ambiguous. The CDR3 totals 16 residues. Germline CDR1 is ENHRY and CDR2 is SYGVKD. The V end was cut by 4 bases, the J end by 1 base, with 16 bases between. The CDR3 coding sequence is TGTGCCATCAGTGTTCTCCGACAACCGCGGAACACTGAAGCTTTCTTT. Its protein is CAISVLRQPRNTEAFF.

This sequence joins TRBV13 and TRBJ2-3; the match to TRBD2 covers 7 bases. CDR1 PRHDT and CDR2 FYEKMQ come from the germline V gene (reference sequence). This CDR3 contains 17 residues. J gave up 2 bases and V 5 bases, and 13 bases lay outside the gene matches. CDR3 sequence: CASSAAGLGLHTDTQYF. CDR3 DNA sequence: TGTGCCAGCAGCGCCGCAGGACTAGGCCTTCACACAGATACGCAGTATTTT.

V and J are TRBV4-1 and TRBJ2-3, with 8 bases matching TRBD2. The CDR3 loop spans 16 amino acids. In germline, CDR1 is MGHRA, CDR2 YSYEKL. V was clipped by 1 base and J by 4 bases; unmatched bases: 7. CDR3 nucleotides: TGCGCCAGCAGCCAAGGAAGAGCGGGGGATGCAGATACGCAGTATTTT. This codes for CASSQGRAGDADTQYF.

The chain is built from TRBV5-6 and TRBJ2-5, with 7 positions matching TRBD2. J gave up 4 bases and V 3 bases, and 12 bases lay outside the gene matches. The CDR3 length is 16 residues. Germline CDR1 is SGHDT and CDR2 is YYEEEE. CDR3 loop: CASSSARLAGVETQYF. The CDR3 DNA reads TGTGCCAGCAGCTCGGCTCGTCTGGCGGGAGTAGAGACCCAGTACTTC.

This clone appeared a few times. This chain connects TRBV2 to TRBJ1-1, with a tentative D call TRBD1 (5 bases). Looked up from germline, CDR1 is SNHLY and CDR2 is FYNNEI. The CDR3 is 15 residues long. V was pared by 6 bases and J by 4 bases, with 18 bases between. As DNA, the CDR3 is TGTGCCAGCAGGGGTACTCAGGGACTTAGCACTGAAGCTTTCTTT. Encoded protein: CASRGTQGLSTEAFF. The variable domain in full, with the rest retrieved from reference TRBV2 and TRBJ1-1, is EPEVTQTPSHQVTQMGQEVILRCVPISNHLYFYWYRQILGQKVEFLVSFYNNEISEKSEIFDDQFSVERPDGSNFTLKIRSTKLEDSAMYFCASRGTQGLSTEAFFGQGTRLTVV.

This chain uses TRBV9 with TRBJ2-1; 7 nucleotides align to TRBD1. Germline-derived CDR1 and CDR2 are SGDLS and YYNGEE. The V gene end was trimmed by 2 bases and the J gene end by 5 bases; junction bases not matched to a gene: 4. The CDR3 totals 14 residues. CDR3: CASSVDRNNNEQFF. CDR3 in DNA: TGTGCCAGCAGCGTGGACAGGAATAACAATGAGCAGTTCTTC.

J is TRBJ1-3 and V is TRBV2; possibly TRBD1 for D (6 bases). CDR1 and CDR2 (germline): SNHLY, FYNNEI. This CDR3 spans 14 amino acids. Trimming took 6 bases from V and 3 from J, leaving 12 bases between them. The CDR3 DNA reads TGTGCCAGCAGGGAACAGGGTATTGGAAACACCATATATTTT. Translating it yields CASREQGIGNTIYF.

DNA for the CDR3: TGTGCCAGCAGCCAGGGACAGGCGTGGGGGACTGAAGCTTTCTTT. It translates to CASSQGQAWGTEAFF. The V and J genes are TRBV6-6 and TRBJ1-1; 8 positions agree with TRBD1. The CDR3 is 15 residues long. Germline-derived CDR1 and CDR2 are MNHNY and SVGAGI (reference sequence). The V and J ends lost 6 bases and 5 bases, in that order; junction bases with no gene match: 11.

The chain recombines TRBV19 with TRBJ2-7; 11 bases are a match to TRBD1. V lost 3 bases and J lost 2; bases outside the gene matches: 3. Germline V gene data show CDR1 as LNHDA and CDR2 as SQIVND (reference sequence). The CDR3 has 15 amino acids. The CDR3 nucleotides are TGTGCCAGTAGTATCTGGGGACAGGGGGCCTACGAGCAGTACTTC. Amino acids: CASSIWGQGAYEQYF.

The V gene is TRBV5-1, the J gene TRBJ1-2; a weak D match, TRBD1 (6 bases). The CDR3 has 14 amino acids. Germline V lookup: CDR1 SGHRS, CDR2 YFSETQ. Deletions cut 4 bases from V and 6 bases from J, with 16 bases between. The CDR3 spells CASSTPGQPNGYTF. Here the CDR3 DNA reads TGCGCCAGCAGCACACCAGGACAGCCAAATGGCTACACCTTC.

V is TRBV24-1 and J is TRBJ2-3; the D gene is possibly TRBD1 (6 bases). V lost 3 bases to trimming and J lost 4 bases, with 13 bases between them. The CDR3 totals 15 residues. The germline V gene encodes CDR1 KGHDR and CDR2 SFDVKD. The CDR3 coding sequence is TGTGCCACCAGTGATCCCACGACAGGTGCAGATACGCAGTATTTT. Amino acids: CATSDPTTGADTQYF.

The chain is built from TRBV28 and TRBJ2-2; D is undetermined. Germline CDR1 MDHEN, CDR2 SYDVKM. This CDR3 spans 12 amino acids. V gave up 3 bases and J gave up 7 bases, with 6 bases separating them. The CDR3 coding sequence is TGTGCCAGCAGTTTGGCTGGCGGGGAGCTGTTTTTT. Translation: CASSLAGGELFF.

The V and J genes are TRBV5-6 and TRBJ2-1, with TRBD1 matching over 7 bases. CDR3 length: 14 amino acids. J was trimmed by 4 bases and V by 2 bases; bases with no gene match: 3. Per germline, CDR1 SGHDT and CDR2 YYEEEE. This chain's CDR3 is CASSLPGQYNEQFF. DNA of the CDR3: TGTGCCAGCAGCTTACCGGGACAGTACAATGAGCAGTTCTTC.

This chain connects TRBV18 to TRBJ2-2; D remains unclear. Trimming left V 4 bases short and J 4 bases short, with 13 bases between. This CDR3 has 15 amino acids. The germline CDR1 and CDR2 sequences are KGHSH and LQKENI. The CDR3 coding sequence is TGTGCCAGCTCACGTGCAACCCCGGGCACCGGGGAGCTGTTTTTT. Its protein product is CASSRATPGTGELFF. Drawing the rest from reference TRBV18 and TRBJ2-2, the complete variable domain is NAGVMQNPRHLVRRRGQEARLRCSPMKGHSHVYWYRQLPEEGLKFMVYLQKENIIDESGMPKERFSAEFPKEGPSILRIQQVVRGDSAAYFCASSRATPGTGELFFGEGSRLTVL.

This chain uses TRBV12-3 or TRBV12-4 with TRBJ1-5; D gene ambiguous. Trimming took 3 bases from V and 4 from J, leaving 4 bases between them. This CDR3 has 12 amino acids. The CDR3 region is CASSFSNQPQHF. The CDR3 DNA reads TGTGCCAGCAGTTTTTCAAATCAGCCCCAGCATTTT.